The rows below give T cell receptor beta chains drawn from one sample of a study of blood T cell repertoires in COVID-19. Assay used: immunoSEQ multiplex PCR; TCRdb lists only in-frame clones, some missing. The sample includes about 90,000 clones, 76% of them seen just once. The sequencing sample was made of peripheral blood. The origin of the receptors is a man aged 65-85 years with acute or convalescent COVID-19. CDR3s include the opening cysteine and the closing phenylalanine or tryptophan.

J: TRBJ2-5; V: TRBV9; CDR3: CASSVASSGGTQYF
J: TRBJ2-5; V: TRBV13; CDR3: CASSLGSGGAETQYF
J: TRBJ1-5; V: TRBV27; CDR3: CASRRTGANQPQHF
J: TRBJ2-2; V: TRBV30; CDR3: CALEGQGYAGELFF
J: TRBJ2-1; V: TRBV4-1; CDR3: CASRLPGHDLDEQFF
J: TRBJ1-6; V: TRBV7-9; CDR3: CASSLDQGNSPLHF
J: TRBJ1-2; V: TRBV24-1; CDR3: CATSGKGNYGYTF
J: TRBJ2-1; V: TRBV9; CDR3: CASSVDSAGWQGAGYYNEQFF
J: TRBJ2-1; V: TRBV4-1; CDR3: CASSQEITDENEQFF
J: TRBJ2-7; V: TRBV5-5; CDR3: CASSLITSGGSSYEQYF
J: TRBJ2-5; V: TRBV5-5; CDR3: CASSLALAGGQARETQYF
J: TRBJ1-1; V: TRBV5-1; CDR3: CASSYTADLTEAFF
J: TRBJ1-1; V: TRBV2; CDR3: CASSGDRNTEAFF
J: TRBJ1-3; V: TRBV15; CDR3: CATSRDPGLGNTIYF
J: TRBJ2-1; V: TRBV15; CDR3: CATRRSLSNEQFF
J: TRBJ1-5; V: TRBV27; CDR3: CASSSSSAGLNNQPQHF
J: TRBJ1-1; V: TRBV24-1; CDR3: CATSDDRGEAFF
J: TRBJ2-5; V: TRBV7-9; CDR3: CASSLIGSRGQETQYF
J: TRBJ2-3; V: TRBV7-9; CDR3: CASSPRAVDTQYF
J: TRBJ1-1; V: TRBV7-8; CDR3: CASSRTQNTEAFF
J: TRBJ1-1; V: TRBV30; CDR3: CAWSSGKRTEAFF
J: TRBJ2-6; V: TRBV4-1; CDR3: CASSPRGTGANVLTF